The rows below give T cell receptor beta chains drawn from one sample of a study of control samples from healthy donors and cancer patients. Here immunoSEQ multiplex PCR was the method, and the copy in TCRdb shows in-frame clones only, minus some. The repertoire consists of about 72,000 clones, with around 92% occurring once and the leading ten covering 4.5% to 7.5%. The sample consisted of blood. The receptors were gathered from a woman aged 60-70 years in good health. Both conserved end residues are part of each CDR3. D genes are given only for firm matches. The listing skips clone size in some rows; elsewhere it reads once, few, many or a size class.

v_call	clone_size	d_call	j_call	cdr3_aa	cdr3_nt
TRBV3-1/TRBV3-2	NA	NA	TRBJ1-1	CASSRNFANTEAFF	TGTGCCAGCAGCCGGAATTTTGCGAACACTGAAGCTTTCTTT
TRBV4-2	NA	NA	TRBJ1-5	CASSQDPGQGTNQPQHF	TGTGCCAGCAGCCAAGATCCGGGTCAGGGTACCAATCAGCCCCAGCATTTT
TRBV7-9	NA	NA	TRBJ2-1	CASSPVIYNEQFF	TGTGCCAGCAGCCCAGTAATCTACAATGAGCAGTTCTTC
TRBV3-1/TRBV3-2	NA	NA	TRBJ2-5	CASSQRETQYF	TGTGCCAGCAGCCAAAGGGAGACCCAGTACTTC
TRBV5-1	NA	NA	TRBJ1-1	CASSLDGRVFTEAFF	TGCGCCAGCAGCTTGGATGGCAGGGTATTCACTGAAGCTTTCTTT
TRBV6-5	NA	TRBD2	TRBJ2-3	CASSYSTSAVTTQYF	TGTGCCAGCAGTTACTCGACTAGCGCCGTAACCACGCAGTATTTT
TRBV18	NA	NA	TRBJ2-2	CASSTNRATNTGELFF	TGTGCCAGCTCCACAAACAGGGCGACGAACACCGGGGAGCTGTTTTTT
TRBV6-5	NA	NA	TRBJ2-1	CASRGGGSYNEQFF	TGTGCCAGCAGAGGGGGAGGCTCCTACAATGAGCAGTTCTTC
TRBV19	once	TRBD1	TRBJ2-2	CASSPGTGVTGELFF	TGTGCCAGTAGTCCCGGGACAGGGGTCACCGGGGAGCTGTTTTTT
TRBV5-1	NA	TRBD1	TRBJ1-5	CASSLSGQNNQPQHF	TGCGCCAGCAGCCTTTCGGGACAGAACAATCAGCCCCAGCATTTT
TRBV27	few	TRBD1	TRBJ1-6	CASSRKGQGYNSPLHF	TGTGCCAGCAGCCGAAAAGGACAGGGTTATAATTCACCCCTCCACTTT
TRBV21-1	NA	NA	TRBJ1-6	CASSEPGQNSPLHF	TGTGCCAGCAGCGAACCGGGACAGAATTCACCCCTCCACTTT
TRBV19	once	TRBD1	TRBJ1-5	CASRMDRDSNQPQHF	TGTGCCAGTAGGATGGACAGGGATAGCAATCAGCCCCAGCATTTT
TRBV10-3	NA	TRBD1	TRBJ1-5	CAISGDRHNQPQHF	TGTGCCATCAGTGGGGACAGGCACAATCAGCCCCAGCATTTT
TRBV6-5	once	NA	TRBJ1-2	CASTQRQGSYGYTF	TGTGCCAGCACCCAACGGCAGGGGAGCTATGGCTACACCTTC
TRBV29-1	NA	NA	TRBJ2-7	CSVSGTGRKYEQYF	TGCAGCGTTAGCGGGACAGGTAGAAAGTACGAGCAGTACTTC
TRBV5-4	NA	TRBD2	TRBJ2-1	CASTMGLAGGRSYNEQFF	TGTGCCAGCACTATGGGACTAGCGGGAGGGCGTTCCTACAATGAGCAGTTCTTC
TRBV4-1	NA	NA	TRBJ1-5	CASSQDAERPLQPQHF	TGCGCCAGCAGCCAAGATGCGGAGAGACCCTTACAGCCCCAGCATTTT
TRBV10-3	NA	NA	TRBJ1-5	CAISESNQPQHF	TGTGCCATCAGTGAGTCCAATCAGCCCCAGCATTTT
TRBV28	NA	NA	TRBJ1-6	CASSPDSYYNSPLHF	TGTGCCAGCAGTCCGGACAGCTACTATAATTCACCCCTCCACTTT
TRBV29-1	once	TRBD1	TRBJ1-5	CSVRDRDRQPQHF	TGCAGCGTTCGGGACAGGGATCGGCAGCCCCAGCATTTT
TRBV6-1	once	NA	TRBJ1-4	CASSERAGRRINDEKLFF	TGTGCCAGCAGTGAGCGGGCTGGACGTCGGATTAACGATGAAAAACTGTTTTTT
TRBV2	NA	NA	TRBJ1-1	CASSDQGGTEAFF	TGTGCCAGCAGTGATCAGGGAGGCACTGAAGCTTTCTTT
TRBV7-2	NA	NA	TRBJ2-5	CASSSRPGLAETQYF	TGTGCCAGCAGTTCGAGACCGGGACTCGCAGAGACCCAGTACTTC
TRBV7-3	few	NA	TRBJ1-3	CASSLGGTLSGNTIYF	TGTGCCAGCAGCTTAGGGGGCACCCTCTCTGGAAACACCATATATTTT
TRBV6-1	NA	NA	TRBJ2-6	CASSEQVGKSGANVLTF	TGTGCCAGCAGTGAACAGGTCGGTAAATCTGGGGCCAACGTCCTGACTTTC
TRBV2	NA	NA	TRBJ2-5	CASSEYRQETQYF	TGTGCCAGCAGTGAATACAGACAGGAGACCCAGTACTTC
TRBV21-1	NA	NA	TRBJ1-6	CASSPPEGGNSPLHF	TGTGCCAGCAGTCCCCCCGAGGGGGGAAATTCACCCCTCCACTTT
TRBV6-1	NA	NA	TRBJ1-2	CASSENYGPGHDYTF	TGTGCCAGCAGTGAAAATTATGGGCCAGGGCATGACTACACCTTC
TRBV12-3/TRBV12-4	NA	NA	TRBJ2-5	CASSLRVRETQYF	TGTGCCAGCAGTTTAAGGGTACGGGAGACCCAGTACTTC
TRBV5-1	NA	NA	TRBJ1-3	CASSFLDSYSGNTIYF	TGCGCCAGCAGCTTCCTAGACTCATACTCTGGAAACACCATATATTTT
TRBV9	NA	NA	TRBJ2-7	CASSVGLGPYEQYF	TGTGCCAGCAGCGTAGGGCTGGGGCCCTACGAGCAGTACTTC
TRBV9	NA	NA	TRBJ1-1	CASSTLEDTEAFF	TGTGCCAGCAGCACTTTGGAAGACACTGAAGCTTTCTTT
TRBV6-5	NA	NA	TRBJ1-1	CASSYVGVTNTEAFF	TGTGCCAGCAGTTACGTAGGGGTGACGAACACTGAAGCTTTCTTT
TRBV5-4	NA	NA	TRBJ1-1	CASSFPQGRAFF	TGTGCCAGCAGCTTCCCACAGGGTCGAGCTTTCTTT
TRBV10-2	NA	NA	TRBJ1-1	CASTKRGGTEAFF	TGCGCCAGCACGAAGAGGGGTGGGACTGAAGCTTTCTTT
TRBV5-6	once	NA	TRBJ2-7	CASSLVDSSSYEQYF	TGTGCCAGCAGCTTGGTGGACAGCAGCTCCTACGAGCAGTACTTC
TRBV6-5	NA	NA	TRBJ1-4	CASRDRPPEEEFF	TGTGCCAGCAGAGACAGGCCCCCAGAAGAGGAGTTTTTT
TRBV12-2	NA	NA	TRBJ1-2	CASRRLTGNHGYTF	TGTGCAAGTCGCCGTCTGACAGGGAACCATGGCTACACCTTC
TRBV2	NA	NA	TRBJ2-3	CASSEGTVAADTQYF	TGTGCCAGCAGTGAAGGGACTGTAGCGGCAGATACGCAGTATTTT
TRBV19	NA	TRBD1	TRBJ1-2	CASSISDRPYGYTF	TGTGCCAGTAGTATCTCGGACAGGCCCTATGGCTACACCTTC